This passage covers 22 T cell receptor beta chains from one sample sequenced in a study of identifying expanded T cells in peripheral blood. Assay: immunoSEQ multiplex PCR; the TCRdb copy retains only in-frame clones and omits some. Among roughly 61,000 clones, about nine tenths were seen once, and the ten largest hold 3.5% to 4.5%. Material for sequencing was blood. These receptor sequences come from a person aged 18 to 75 in good health.

This chain uses TRBV7-2 with TRBJ2-7; D tentatively reads TRBD1 or TRBD2 (6 bases each). Looked up from germline, CDR1 is SGHTA and CDR2 is FQGNSA. The CDR3 sequence is 16 residues long. Trimming removed 5 bases at V and 3 bases at J, with 20 bases between. The CDR3 nucleotides read TGTGCCAGCAGCAGAGGGGGGTTTCCGACCATCTACGAGCAGTACTTC. Translated: CASSRGGFPTIYEQYF. Full variable domain (rest looked up from reference TRBV7-2 and TRBJ2-7): GAGVSQSPSNKVTEKGKDVELRCDPISGHTALYWYRQSLGQGLEFLIYFQGNSAPDKSGLPSDRFSAERTGGSVSTLTIQRTQQEDSAVYLCASSRGGFPTIYEQYFGPGTRLTVT.

J is TRBJ2-7 and V is TRBV27; D might be TRBD2 (5 bases). Between the trimmed V and J ends, which lost 4 bases and 3 bases, there was a span of 19 bases. The CDR3 runs to 16 residues. Germline CDR1 and CDR2: MNHEY and SMNVEV (reference sequence). The CDR3 spells CASSSLRGLARYEQYF. CDR3 sequence (DNA): TGTGCCAGCAGTTCTCTACGAGGGCTAGCCCGCTACGAGCAGTACTTC.

The J gene is TRBJ1-5, the V gene TRBV30, with no clear D. The CDR3 has 13 amino acids. V lost 3 bases, J lost 6 bases, and 12 bases lay in between. CDR1 and CDR2 (germline): GTSNPN, SVGIG (reference sequence). DNA for the CDR3: TGTGCCTGGAGCCCAGGATTGAGTCAGCCCCAGCATTTT. It codes for CAWSPGLSQPQHF.

The chain couples TRBV2 to TRBJ1-6; D is undetermined. CDR1 is SNHLY and CDR2 is FYNNEI in the germline V gene. The CDR3 consists of 16 residues. V lost 5 bases, J lost 9 bases, and 20 bases lay in between. As DNA, the CDR3 is TGTGCCAGCAGTAGCACCCCCGGGCCCCCGGGTTCACCCCTCCACTTT. This encodes CASSSTPGPPGSPLHF.

This chain connects TRBV15 to TRBJ2-2; D call uncertain. V lost 0 bases and J 5 bases, leaving 4 bases between the germline ends. The CDR3 covers 13 residues. Germline V gene sequence: CDR1 LNHNV, CDR2 YYDKDF (reference sequence). CDR3 protein: CATSRDGTGELFF. CDR3 sequence (DNA): TGTGCCACCAGCAGAGACGGGACCGGGGAGCTGTTTTTT.

The chain recombines TRBV10-3 with TRBJ2-2, with a weak D call TRBD2 (6 bases). This CDR3 spans 16 amino acids. Germline-derived CDR1 and CDR2 are ENHRY and SYGVKD. Trimming pared 5 bases from V and 2 bases from J, leaving 15 bases between. The CDR3 sequence is CAISLTGTQNTGELFF. The CDR3 DNA reads TGTGCCATCAGTCTCACCGGGACTCAAAACACCGGGGAGCTGTTTTTT.

This chain links TRBV27 with TRBJ2-7, with 8 bases aligning to TRBD2. The V and J ends lost 11 bases and 0 bases, in that order; junction bases with no gene match: 12. This CDR3 region has 15 residues. Germline CDR1 MNHEY, CDR2 SMNVEV (reference sequence). In DNA, the CDR3 is TGTGCCCTTCCTTTCTGGCGGGGGGTCTCCTACGAGCAGTACTTC. Amino acid sequence: CALPFWRGVSYEQYF.

This chain joins TRBV5-1 and TRBJ2-2, with a possible D match to TRBD2 (5 bases). CDR3 length equals 15 residues. Per germline, CDR1 SGHRS and CDR2 YFSETQ. V lost 0 bases, J lost 5 bases, and 11 bases lay in between. In nucleotides, the CDR3 is TGCGCCAGCAGCTTGGCCGGGGATCCTACCGGGGAGCTGTTTTTT. Its translation: CASSLAGDPTGELFF.

The chain joins TRBV25-1 to TRBJ2-1; tentatively, D is TRBD2 (5 bases). Germline V CDR1 and CDR2: MGHDK, SYGVNS. CDR3 size: 11 residues. Trimming cost V 3 bases and J 8 bases, with 5 bases left between them. CDR3 sequence (DNA): TGTGCCAGCAGTGATAGCGATGAGCAGTTCTTC. Its protein product is CASSDSDEQFF.

V gene TRBV5-6 combines with J gene TRBJ1-3; TRBD1 agrees at 7 bases. V was pared by 4 bases and J by 0 bases, with 10 bases of the junction left unmatched. The CDR3 has 17 residues. Per germline, CDR1 SGHDT and CDR2 YYEEEE. The CDR3 sequence: CASSRRGQPTSGNTIYF. The CDR3 region has the DNA TGTGCCAGCAGCCGCCGGGGACAGCCGACCTCTGGAAACACCATATATTTT.

The chain combines TRBV28 with TRBJ2-2, with 14 positions matching TRBD2. This CDR3 is built from 19 residues. V was clipped by 1 base and J by 6 bases; unmatched bases: 10. In germline, CDR1 is MDHEN, CDR2 SYDVKM. This chain's CDR3 is CASSLSRLAGGPRAGELFF. In DNA, the CDR3 is TGTGCCAGCAGTTTATCTCGACTAGCGGGAGGGCCTAGGGCCGGGGAGCTGTTTTTT. Full variable domain (rest looked up from reference TRBV28 and TRBJ2-2): DVKVTQSSRYLVKRTGEKVFLECVQDMDHENMFWYRQDPGLGLRLIYFSYDVKMKEKGDIPEGYSVSREKKERFSLILESASTNQTSMYLCASSLSRLAGGPRAGELFFGEGSRLTVL.

The V call is TRBV19, the J call TRBJ1-2; D remains unclear. This CDR3 has 16 amino acids. Germline CDR1 is LNHDA and CDR2 is SQIVND (reference sequence). Trimming cost V 4 bases and J 4 bases, with 19 bases left between them. This chain's CDR3 is CASSTNRVSGSYGYTF. In DNA, the CDR3 is TGTGCCAGTAGTACCAACCGGGTCTCGGGATCCTATGGCTACACCTTC. The entire variable domain, with the rest obtained from reference TRBV19 and TRBJ1-2, is as follows: DGGITQSPKYLFRKEGQNVTLSCEQNLNHDAMYWYRQDPGQGLRLIYYSQIVNDFQKGDIAEGYSVSREKKESFPLTVTSAQKNPTAFYLCASSTNRVSGSYGYTFGSGTRLTVV.

This clone was seen just once. The chain uses TRBV5-8 and TRBJ1-2; no firm D call. The CDR3 is 15 residues long. Germline V gives CDR1 SGHTS, CDR2 YDEGEE. V gave up 1 base and J gave up 5 bases, with 15 bases separating them. The chain's CDR3 is CASSLLTPSRYGYTF. In nucleotides, the CDR3 is TGTGCCAGCAGCTTGCTGACACCTTCTAGGTATGGCTACACCTTC.

The chain links TRBV5-1 to TRBJ2-7, with D perhaps being TRBD1 or TRBD2 (6 bases each). There are 16 residues in the CDR3. CDR1 and CDR2 (germline): SGHRS, YFSETQ. With 0 bases removed from V and 1 base from J, the gap between germline ends came to 14 bases. Here the CDR3 DNA reads TGCGCCAGCAGCTTGGAGACAGGAGGGTTTTCCTACGAGCAGTACTTC. Encoded protein: CASSLETGGFSYEQYF.

The gene calls are TRBV11-3 and TRBJ2-2; 7 positions match TRBD1. This CDR3 comprises 14 residues. V dropped 8 bases and J dropped 0; count of bases not matched to a gene: 3. Germline CDR1 and CDR2: SGHNT and YENEEA. The CDR3 nucleotides are TGTGCCAGCCGACAGGGTCCGAACACCGGGGAGCTGTTTTTT. Translation: CASRQGPNTGELFF.

This chain connects TRBV30 to TRBJ1-1; maybe TRBD1 (5 bases). Trimming removed 0 bases at V and 3 bases at J, with 11 bases between. The CDR3 has 14 residues. Germline V gene sequence: CDR1 GTSNPN, CDR2 SVGIG (reference sequence). The CDR3 DNA reads as TGTGCCTGGAGTGTACGGCTGGGGGACACTGAAGCTTTCTTT. As protein: CAWSVRLGDTEAFF.

The genes are TRBV19 and TRBJ1-1, with D perhaps TRBD1 (5 bases). Germline loops: CDR1 LNHDA, CDR2 SQIVND (reference sequence). V gave up 7 bases and J gave up 2 bases, with 11 bases separating them. The CDR3 length is 13 residues. The CDR3 reads CASTNDRNTEAFF. The CDR3 nucleotides read TGTGCCAGTACCAACGACAGAAACACTGAAGCTTTCTTT. Full variable domain (missing parts from reference TRBV19 and TRBJ1-1): DGGITQSPKYLFRKEGQNVTLSCEQNLNHDAMYWYRQDPGQGLRLIYYSQIVNDFQKGDIAEGYSVSREKKESFPLTVTSAQKNPTAFYLCASTNDRNTEAFFGQGTRLTVV.

In its sample, this clone was seen a few times. The chain combines TRBV5-1 with TRBJ2-7; TRBD1 is a possible D gene (5 bases). CDR3 length: 17 amino acids. Germline CDR1 SGHRS, CDR2 YFSETQ. The germline V and J ends were trimmed by 1 base and 0 bases, with 17 bases remaining between them. This CDR3 reads CASSLFRAQTHSYEQYF. CDR3 bases: TGCGCCAGCAGCTTGTTCAGGGCCCAAACGCACTCCTACGAGCAGTACTTC.

CDR3 DNA sequence: TGTGCCAGCAGCTTGGGGACGGTGAACACTGAAGCTTTCTTT. Translating it yields CASSLGTVNTEAFF. The chain links TRBV5-6 to TRBJ1-1; D unclear. The CDR3 consists of 14 residues. CDR1 and CDR2 from the germline V gene are SGHDT and YYEEEE. V lost 0 bases, J lost 0 bases, and 6 bases lay in between.

The chain uses TRBV7-9 and TRBJ2-5, with D possibly TRBD1 on 6 matching bases. The CDR3 spans 15 residues. Trimming shortened V by 0 bases and J by 7 bases, and 15 bases separated the two germline ends. Germline V CDR1 and CDR2: SEHNR, FQNEAQ (reference sequence). For the CDR3, the DNA is TGTGCCAGCAGCTTAGCTTCACAGGGTCATAGGACCCAGTACTTC. As protein: CASSLASQGHRTQYF.

V usage is TRBV28 and J usage is TRBJ1-3; 7 bases fit TRBD1. V was pared by 3 bases and J by 2 bases, with 4 bases of the junction left unmatched. This CDR3 contains 15 residues. Germline CDR1 reads MDHEN; CDR2 reads SYDVKM. CDR3 in DNA: TGTGCCAGCAGTTTTCGGGACAGCGCTGGAAACACCATATATTTT. The encoded protein is CASSFRDSAGNTIYF.

This clone has only one observation. This chain uses TRBV28 with TRBJ2-3; a weak D match, TRBD2 (6 bases). This CDR3 comprises 15 residues. Per the germline V gene, CDR1 is MDHEN and CDR2 is SYDVKM. Trimming stripped 5 bases from V and 0 bases from J, with 12 bases between. CDR3 sequence: CASSRRDSSTDTQYF. In DNA form, the CDR3 reads TGTGCCAGCAGTCGGCGGGACTCCAGCACAGATACGCAGTATTTT.